The 7 T cell receptor beta chains below all came from one sample that was sequenced in a study of T cell responses to AZD1222 COVID-19 vaccine. The data were produced by immunoSEQ multiplex PCR, yet TCRdb's version contains in-frame clones alone and is incomplete. The table records over 110,000 clones, about 90% of them present only once. The sample was peripheral blood, taken 28 days after the second AZD1222 dose. The receptors derive from an adult who received the AZD1222 COVID-19 vaccine.

The rearrangement uses TRBV7-9 and TRBJ1-4; D unclear. There are 15 residues in the CDR3. V shed 5 bases and J shed 8 bases, with 18 bases lying between them. Germline assignment: CDR1 SEHNR and CDR2 FQNEAQ (reference sequence). Written as DNA, the CDR3 is TGTGCCAGCAGCCCAGACGAGGAGTCGGAGGAAAAACTGTTTTTT. It is translated as CASSPDEESEEKLFF.

The chain recombines TRBV2 with TRBJ2-2, with D tentatively TRBD2 (5 bases). V was pared by 7 bases and J by 5 bases, with 11 bases between. The CDR3 has 13 amino acids. Per germline, CDR1 SNHLY and CDR2 FYNNEI. The CDR3: CASKQRPTGELFF. CDR3 bases: TGTGCCAGCAAGCAGCGGCCTACCGGGGAGCTGTTTTTT.

The chain links TRBV7-8 to TRBJ1-2; no firm D call. Trimming removed 5 bases from V and 8 bases from J, with 24 bases in between. Germline CDR1 is SGHVS and CDR2 is FQNEAQ. The CDR3 is made up of 16 amino acids. This chain's CDR3 is CASSREGIWEVGGYTF. CDR3 in DNA: TGTGCCAGCAGCAGAGAGGGAATTTGGGAGGTTGGGGGCTACACCTTC.

The chain carries TRBV27 and TRBJ2-4; D remains ambiguous. Trimming stripped 5 bases from V and 0 bases from J, with 17 bases between. Germline-derived CDR1 and CDR2 are MNHEY and SMNVEV (reference sequence). The CDR3 sequence is 17 residues long. As DNA, the CDR3 is TGTGCCAGCAGTGCGAACGCCAACGTAATAGCCAAAAACATTCAGTACTTC. Its translation is CASSANANVIAKNIQYF.

The chain combines TRBV6-5 with TRBJ1-2; D gene uncertain. The CDR3 has 14 amino acids. CDR1 is MNHEY and CDR2 is SVGAGI in the germline V gene. V lost 6 bases and J 0 bases, leaving 11 bases between the germline ends. As DNA, the CDR3 is TGTGCCAGCAGCCCCGGGCGATCTAACTATGGCTACACCTTC. It is translated as CASSPGRSNYGYTF.

The chain is built from TRBV7-2 and TRBJ2-3, with D maybe TRBD2 (5 bases). Deletions cut 5 bases from V and 13 bases from J, with 16 bases between. Germline-derived CDR1 and CDR2 are SGHTA and FQGNSA. The CDR3 totals 12 residues. The CDR3, as DNA: TGTGCCAGCAGCGAGCCTAGCAGGCAGGAGTATTTT. As protein: CASSEPSRQEYF.

V gene TRBV9 combines with J gene TRBJ1-2; D gene unclear. This CDR3 region has 14 residues. Trimming left V 3 bases short and J 4 bases short, with 13 bases between. Germline V gene lookup returns CDR1 SGDLS and CDR2 YYNGEE. The CDR3 DNA follows: TGTGCCAGCAGCGCCAGAGCTCTTGGCTATGGCTACACCTTC. Translating it yields CASSARALGYGYTF.